This T cell receptor (beta chain) was profiled in a study of human T cells and chemical hapten exposure. About the study: Sensitizing treatment utilized 2% DPC over a roughly 2 cm by roughly 2 cm portion of upper inner arm skin.

The library attached unique molecular identifiers to individual cDNA molecules. One entry per CDR3 protein results from TCRdb running MiXCR on the RACE reads. The table lists 50,000 or so distinct CDR3 sequences, 9.9% of them singletons. With 5 bases removed from V and 5 bases from J, the gap between germline ends came to 11 bases. The germline CDR1 and CDR2 sequences are SGHTA and FQGTGA. There are 13 residues in the CDR3. The time point is: patch test 3, about 24 weeks after DPC sensitization. The treatment was: therapeutic diphenylcyclopropenone sensitization with weekly scalp DPC. Unfractionated whole blood yielded total RNA. The table lists this clonotype with many counts.

The input for sequencing was whole blood, taken in connection with sensitization to the hapten diphenylcyclopropenone (DPC). The receptor comes from a middle-aged woman with alopecia areata. Some clones in this sample may be carry-over from other donors' samples. The gene calls are TRBV7-3 and TRBJ2-3; D is perhaps TRBD2 (6 bases). The DNA for the CDR3 is TGTGCCAGCAGCGCCGGCGGGGAAGATACGCAGTATTTT. This encodes CASSAGGEDTQYF.